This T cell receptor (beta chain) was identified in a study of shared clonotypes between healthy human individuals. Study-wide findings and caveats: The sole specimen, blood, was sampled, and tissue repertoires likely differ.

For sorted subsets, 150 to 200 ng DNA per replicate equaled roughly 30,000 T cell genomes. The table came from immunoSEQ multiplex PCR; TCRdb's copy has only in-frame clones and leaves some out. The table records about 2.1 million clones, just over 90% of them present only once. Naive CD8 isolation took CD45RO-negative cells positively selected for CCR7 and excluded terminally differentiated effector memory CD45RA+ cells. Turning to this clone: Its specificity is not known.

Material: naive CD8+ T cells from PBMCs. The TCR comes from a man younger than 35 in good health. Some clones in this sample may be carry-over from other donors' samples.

The CDR3 sequence: CASSPRGTGPSGYTF. The DNA of the CDR3 is TGTGCCAGCAGTCCGCGAGGGACAGGGCCAAGTGGCTACACCTTC. J is TRBJ1-2 and V is TRBV27, with 9 bases matching TRBD1. The CDR3 has 15 amino acids. V trimming: 5 bases; J trimming: 7 bases; junction bases outside the gene matches: 11. The germline V gene encodes CDR1 MNHEY and CDR2 SMNVEV (reference sequence).